Following are 30 T cell receptor beta chains from one sample sequenced in a study of blood T cells in healthy people across ages. Sample-barcoded 5' priming and a J-beta primer mix drove a second PCR of roughly 7 to 11 cycles. TCRdb itself ran the 5' RACE reads through MiXCR, one entry per CDR3 protein. The sample has approximately 1.5 million distinct CDR3 sequences, 30% to 40% seen once. Sequencing was performed on blood. The receptors shown here come from a woman in her twenties or thirties in good health.

On this clonotype itself: The junction does not match germline at one end; this may be a read error. The chain recombines TRBV4-1 with TRBJ2-4, with 8 nucleotides matching TRBD2. This CDR3 contains 17 residues. CDR1 is MGHRA, CDR2 YSYEKL, per germline. The CDR3 DNA sequence: TGCGCCAGCAGCCAAGATTCGCCAGCGGGAGTTTCCTACGAGCAGTGCTTC. Protein product: CASSQDSPAGVSYEQCF.

This clonotype was counted between two and nine times. The chain recombines TRBV20-1 with TRBJ2-6; 12 bases line up with TRBD2. The CDR3 covers 16 residues. V shed 6 bases and J 1 base; nucleotides not matched to a gene: 4. The V gene's germline CDR1 is DFQATT and CDR2 SNEGSKA (reference sequence). Here the CDR3 reads CSARTSGDSGANVLTF. CDR3 coding DNA: TGCAGTGCAAGGACTAGCGGGGATTCTGGGGCCAACGTCCTGACTTTC.

This clonotype was seen a handful of times. CDR3: CASSRDAKRADTQYF. DNA of the CDR3: TGTGCCAGCAGCCGGGACGCCAAACGGGCAGATACGCAGTATTTT. The V and J genes are TRBV5-6 and TRBJ2-3; D may correspond to TRBD1 or TRBD2 (5 bases each). The V gene's germline CDR1 is SGHDT and CDR2 YYEEEE. The ends were cut back, 4 bases at V and 4 bases at J, with 16 bases in the middle. This CDR3 is built from 15 residues.

The chain has TRBV28 and TRBJ2-7; 7 bases match TRBD1. V trimming: 7 bases; J trimming: 3 bases; junction bases outside the gene matches: 6. The CDR3 contains 13 residues. Germline CDR1 and CDR2: MDHEN and SYDVKM. The DNA of the CDR3 is TGTGCCAGCACTCTAGGACAGGACTACGAGCAGTACTTC. This gives the protein CASTLGQDYEQYF.

In the case of this clonotype: A much larger clone lies one base from this, so it may be a read error. The chain links TRBV20-1 to TRBJ2-7; D tentatively reads TRBD1 or TRBD2 (5 bases each). The CDR3 is 13 residues long. The V gene's germline CDR1 is DFQATT and CDR2 SNEGSKA (reference sequence). V shed 5 bases and J shed 2 bases, with 13 bases lying between them. The CDR3 spells CSAGRGTPYEQYF. The DNA for the CDR3 is TGCAGTGCTGGCCGGGGCACCCCCTACGAGCAGTACTTC.

This clonotype was detected many times. The chain recombines TRBV5-5 with TRBJ2-7, with D perhaps TRBD1 (8 bases). This CDR3 is 16 amino acids long. Looked up from germline, CDR1 is SGHKS and CDR2 is YYEKEE (reference sequence). Trimming took off 4 bases at V and 3 bases at J, with 20 bases between the two ends. CDR3 region: CASSREGQASSYEQYF. The CDR3 DNA reads TGTGCCAGCAGCAGGGAGGGACAGGCATCTAGCTACGAGCAGTACTTC. Together with reference TRBV5-5 and TRBJ2-7, the CDR3 gives the full variable domain: DAGVTQSPTHLIKTRGQQVTLRCSPISGHKSVSWYQQVLGQGPQFIFQYYEKEERGRGNFPDRFSARQFPNYSSELNVNALLLGDSALYLCASSREGQASSYEQYFGPGTRLTVT.

A remark on this clonotype: One end of the junction varies from germline; a read error may be responsible. The rearrangement joins TRBV11-2 to TRBJ2-1, with 14 positions matching TRBD2. Per germline, CDR1 SGHAT and CDR2 FQNNGV. This CDR3 contains 16 residues. The CDR3 reads CTSSPPGLAGVNEQFF. The CDR3 nucleotides read TGTACCAGCAGCCCCCCGGGACTAGCGGGAGTCAATGAGCAGTTCTTC.

This clonotype has more than one count but fewer than ten. The rearrangement links TRBV12-3 or TRBV12-4 to TRBJ2-1; D is unclear. Trimming removed 7 bases at V and 10 bases at J, with 14 bases between. The CDR3 is 12 amino acids. The CDR3 here is CASNSGPGEQFF. In DNA, the CDR3 is TGTGCCAGCAATTCCGGGCCTGGGGAGCAGTTCTTC.

A few counts support this clonotype. The chain is built from TRBV7-9 and TRBJ2-7, with 7 bases aligning to TRBD1. Germline V lookup: CDR1 SEHNR, CDR2 FQNEAQ (reference sequence). CDR3 length equals 14 residues. V shed 5 bases and J 2 bases; nucleotides not matched to a gene: 6. The CDR3: CASSAQGPTYEQYF. CDR3 coding DNA: TGTGCCAGCAGCGCACAGGGGCCAACCTACGAGCAGTACTTC.

Regarding this clonotype: This CDR3 is missing its conserved last phenylalanine or tryptophan, likely due to a read error. CDR3 DNA sequence: TGTGCCAGCAGTTACACTGAAACGGGGATTGGGCAAGAGACCCAGTACTGC. It is translated as CASSYTETGIGQETQYC. This sequence joins TRBV6-2 or TRBV6-3 and TRBJ2-5; possible D gene TRBD2, 5 bases. V shed 2 bases and J shed 2 bases, with 18 bases lying between them. The germline V gene encodes CDR1 MNHEY and CDR2 SVGEGT. The CDR3 totals 17 residues.

V usage is TRBV6-1 and J usage is TRBJ1-5; maybe TRBD1 (5 bases). Looked up from germline, CDR1 is MNHNS and CDR2 is SASEGT. The CDR3 has 15 amino acids. Deletions cut 0 bases from V and 2 bases from J, with 8 bases between. The CDR3 region has the DNA TGTGCCAGCAGTGAAGCGGTCAGGGGCAATCAGCCCCAGCATTTT. Translation gives CASSEAVRGNQPQHF.

CDR3 loop: CATSPAGVGYEQYF. In nucleotides, the CDR3 is TGTGCCACCAGTCCAGCGGGAGTGGGCTACGAGCAGTACTTC. V is TRBV24-1 and J is TRBJ2-7; 8 bases map to TRBD2. The CDR3 covers 14 residues. Germline values: CDR1 KGHDR, CDR2 SFDVKD. V dropped 6 bases and J dropped 3; count of bases not matched to a gene: 6.

This CDR3 is CAGTANREQFF. CDR3 sequence (DNA): TGTGCCGGCACCGCGAATCGAGAGCAGTTCTTC. The chain uses TRBV6-6 and TRBJ2-1; D is unresolved. The ends were cut back, 11 bases at V and 10 bases at J, with 15 bases in the middle. CDR3 length equals 11 residues. Germline CDR1 reads MNHNY; CDR2 reads SVGAGI (reference sequence).

This clonotype was seen just once. V is TRBV27 and J is TRBJ1-2; D unresolved. The V end was cut by 2 bases, the J end by 5 bases, with 15 bases between. This CDR3 is built from 15 residues. CDR1 and CDR2 (germline): MNHEY, SMNVEV (reference sequence). CDR3 bases: TGTGCCAGCAGTTTAAACCTCCACGGGAGATATGGCTACACCTTC. The encoded protein is CASSLNLHGRYGYTF.

The chain employs TRBV9 and TRBJ1-4, with a possible D match to TRBD1 (5 bases). Deletions cut 0 bases from V and 8 bases from J, with 17 bases between. Germline V gene lookup returns CDR1 SGDLS and CDR2 YYNGEE. This CDR3 spans 16 amino acids. The CDR3 loop is CASSVGAGVVGEKLFF. CDR3 bases: TGTGCCAGCAGCGTAGGCGCGGGGGTTGTAGGAGAAAAACTGTTTTTT. The full variable domain, its missing parts supplied by reference TRBV9 and TRBJ1-4, is DSGVTQTPKHLITATGQRVTLRCSPRSGDLSVYWYQQSLDQGLQFLIQYYNGEERAKGNILERFSAQQFPDLHSELNLSSLELGDSALYFCASSVGAGVVGEKLFFGSGTQLSVL.

This clonotype was seen a handful of times. J is TRBJ1-1 and V is TRBV28; D call uncertain. CDR1 and CDR2 (germline): MDHEN, SYDVKM. With 2 bases removed from V and 10 bases from J, the gap between germline ends came to 11 bases. This CDR3 comprises 12 residues. CDR3 loop: CASSLNRNPAFF. In DNA form, the CDR3 reads TGTGCCAGCAGTTTAAACAGAAATCCAGCTTTCTTT.

The chain employs TRBV7-2 and TRBJ1-5, with no clear D. With 3 bases removed from V and 9 bases from J, the gap between germline ends came to 9 bases. The CDR3 sequence is 12 residues long. Germline-derived CDR1 and CDR2 are SGHTA and FQGNSA. CDR3 protein: CASSLDFGPQHF. As DNA, the CDR3 is TGTGCCAGCAGCTTGGACTTCGGGCCCCAGCATTTT.

Worth noting for this clonotype: At one end the junction does not follow the germline gene, possibly because of a read error. The chain links TRBV6-1 to TRBJ2-1, with TRBD1 matching 8 bases. Germline lookup yields CDR1 MNHNS and CDR2 SASEGT. The CDR3 runs to 13 residues. Here the CDR3 DNA reads TGTGCCAGCAGCCCCGGGACAGGCAATCAGCAGTTCTTC. It encodes CASSPGTGNQQFF.

The genes are TRBV7-6 and TRBJ2-7; D is possibly TRBD2 (5 bases). V lost 2 bases to trimming and J lost 3 bases, with 8 bases between them. The CDR3 is 13 residues long. CDR1 and CDR2 (germline): SGHVS, FNYEAQ. In nucleotides, the CDR3 is TGTGCCAGCAGCTTACAGGAGGACTACGAGCAGTACTTC. It is translated as CASSLQEDYEQYF.

The V gene is TRBV5-1, the J gene TRBJ2-3; 13 bases agree with TRBD2. The J segment lost 0 bases and the V segment lost 4 bases, leaving 14 bases of the junction unmatched. The germline gives CDR1 SGHRS, CDR2 YFSETQ. The CDR3 sequence is 20 residues long. In DNA form, the CDR3 reads TGCGCCAGCAGCAGGGGGACTAGCGGGACGAAAGCGGCTAGCACAGATACGCAGTATTTT. The encoded protein is CASSRGTSGTKAASTDTQYF.

The chain uses TRBV7-3 and TRBJ2-2; D uncertain. Germline V CDR1 and CDR2: SGHTA, FQGTGA. V lost 1 base and J lost 1, with 16 bases in between. The CDR3 sequence is 18 residues long. The CDR3 loop reads CASSLKARMGLNTGELFF. The CDR3, as DNA: TGTGCCAGCAGCTTAAAGGCTAGAATGGGCCTGAACACCGGGGAGCTGTTTTTT. Together with reference TRBV7-3 and TRBJ2-2, the CDR3 gives the full variable domain: GAGVSQTPSNKVTEKGKYVELRCDPISGHTALYWYRQSLGQGPEFLIYFQGTGAADDSGLPNDRFFAVRPEGSVSTLKIQRTERGDSAVYLCASSLKARMGLNTGELFFGEGSRLTVL.

The chain joins TRBV30 to TRBJ1-1, with D unclear. There are 13 residues in the CDR3. Germline V lookup: CDR1 GTSNPN, CDR2 SVGIG (reference sequence). V was trimmed by 3 bases and J by 4 bases, leaving 12 bases between them. This CDR3 reads CAWSLQETTEAFF. In nucleotides, the CDR3 is TGTGCCTGGAGCCTCCAGGAGACCACTGAAGCTTTCTTT.

This clonotype was observed many times. This rearrangement joins TRBV20-1 to TRBJ2-3; D remains unclear. Deletions cut 3 bases from V and 4 bases from J, with 2 bases between. Per germline, CDR1 DFQATT and CDR2 SNEGSKA (reference sequence). This CDR3 has 10 amino acids. This CDR3 is CSASPDTQYF. The CDR3 DNA is TGCAGTGCTAGCCCAGATACGCAGTATTTT.

The chain links TRBV18 to TRBJ2-1, with D possibly being TRBD1 or TRBD2 (5 bases each). V dropped 1 base and J dropped 5 bases, with 12 bases sitting between them. The CDR3 runs 15 residues. From germline, CDR1 is KGHSH and CDR2 LQKENI. The CDR3 bases are TGTGCCAGCTCACCACGGGACGGAGGAAACAATGAGCAGTTCTTC. It specifies CASSPRDGGNNEQFF.

This clonotype was detected only a few times. This chain links TRBV20-1 with TRBJ2-5; 8 bases agree with TRBD2. V lost 3 bases, J lost 5 bases, and 8 bases stayed unmatched. The CDR3 has 14 residues. Germline lookup yields CDR1 DFQATT and CDR2 SNEGSKA (reference sequence). This CDR3 reads CSASPGGASETQYF. The DNA of the CDR3 is TGCAGTGCTAGTCCCGGGGGGGCCTCGGAGACCCAGTACTTC.

The rearrangement links TRBV11-2 to TRBJ2-7; TRBD2 might be the D (5 bases). There are 17 residues in the CDR3. Germline V gives CDR1 SGHAT, CDR2 FQNNGV. Trimming stripped 5 bases from V and 5 bases from J, with 25 bases between. DNA of the CDR3: TGTGCCAGCAGCCGATCGACCGCGGGCCCCCTGCGGGACGAGCAGTACTTC. Translating it yields CASSRSTAGPLRDEQYF.

This chain joins TRBV2 and TRBJ2-2; maybe TRBD2 (6 bases). The CDR3 is 13 amino acids. V lost 9 bases and J 4 bases, leaving 12 bases between the germline ends. Germline V CDR1 and CDR2: SNHLY, FYNNEI. The CDR3 here is CARGTVITGELFF. The CDR3 nucleotides are TGTGCCAGGGGGACTGTTATCACCGGGGAGCTGTTTTTT.

The chain is built from TRBV3-1 and TRBJ2-3; possible D gene TRBD2, 6 bases. With 1 base removed from V and 6 bases from J, the gap between germline ends came to 11 bases. This CDR3 region has 14 residues. Germline V gene sequence: CDR1 LGHDT, CDR2 YNNKEL (reference sequence). The DNA of the CDR3 is TGTGCCAGCAGCCAAGGACTAGTACCGGATACGCAGTATTTT. As protein: CASSQGLVPDTQYF.

V usage is TRBV4-1 and J usage is TRBJ2-3; TRBD1 or TRBD2 may be the D gene (5 bases each). There are 14 residues in the CDR3. Germline assignment: CDR1 MGHRA and CDR2 YSYEKL. Trimming cost V 2 bases and J 4 bases, with 10 bases left between them. The CDR3 protein is CASSQFGDADTQYF. CDR3 DNA sequence: TGCGCCAGCAGCCAATTCGGGGACGCAGATACGCAGTATTTT.

CDR3 region: CASSHFTRSSGANVLTF. As DNA, the CDR3 is TGTGCCAGCAGCCACTTCACCCGAAGCTCTGGGGCCAACGTCCTGACTTTC. The chain combines TRBV3-1 with TRBJ2-6, with unresolved D. V was clipped by 3 bases and J by 0 bases, with 12 bases between them. The CDR3 has 17 amino acids. CDR1 is LGHDT and CDR2 is YNNKEL in the germline V gene (reference sequence).